A selection of T cell receptor beta chains follows, all from one sample in a study of blood T cell repertoires in COVID-19. The method was immunoSEQ multiplex PCR; TCRdb's version includes in-frame clones alone and lacks a portion of them. This sample has around 120,000 clones, with under 80% found just once. The specimen sequenced was peripheral blood. Receptors originate from a man aged 70-80 years with active or convalescent COVID-19. The CDR3 runs from the conserved cysteine through the conserved F or W. The D gene is left open where the match is weak. Clone size is not always given. Where it is, it says once, few, many or a class for expanded clones.

clone size	V gene	J gene	CDR3 length	D gene	CDR3 DNA	CDR3 protein
-	TRBV5-6	TRBJ1-2	14	-	TGTGCCAGCGCCATCCGACGGATTACCGGGGGCTACACCTTC	CASAIRRITGGYTF
-	TRBV11-2	TRBJ2-5	14	-	TGTGCCAGCAGCGTAGACAGGGAGGGAGAGACCCAGTACTTC	CASSVDREGETQYF
once	TRBV19	TRBJ1-6	15	-	TGTGCCAGTACGCGACGCGGGGCAGGTTATTCACCCCTCCACTTT	CASTRRGAGYSPLHF
-	TRBV6-6	TRBJ1-5	13	-	TGTGCCAGCAGTCTCCTTAGCAATCAGCCCCAGCATTTT	CASSLLSNQPQHF
-	TRBV19	TRBJ1-1	14	-	TGTGCCAGTAGTGTCGACAGGTGGAACACTGAAGCTTTCTTT	CASSVDRWNTEAFF
-	TRBV6-5	TRBJ1-6	15	TRBD1	TGTGCCAGCACTCCCTGGGACAGGGTTAATTCACCCCTCCACTTT	CASTPWDRVNSPLHF
-	TRBV3-1/TRBV3-2	TRBJ2-3	17	-	TGTGCCAGCAGCCAAGGGCTACCCGGGAGTTACGGAGATACGCAGTATTTT	CASSQGLPGSYGDTQYF
-	TRBV5-1	TRBJ2-5	16	TRBD1	TGCGCCAGCAGTTCCGGATATGACAGGGGTCAAGAGACCCAGTACTTC	CASSSGYDRGQETQYF
-	TRBV5-1	TRBJ1-1	12	-	TGCGCCAGCAGCTTGGAGAGGGAAGAAGCTTTCTTT	CASSLEREEAFF
-	TRBV5-5	TRBJ1-1	14	-	TGTGCCAGCAGCGTGGGACATATGAACACTGAAGCTTTCTTT	CASSVGHMNTEAFF